The 8 T cell receptor beta chains listed next were all sequenced from one sample in a study of response to subunit inactivated influenza vaccine (dated by TCRdb to 2017 to 2018). The library relied on RT-PCR. The listed sequencing device is Illumina HiSeq 2500. Starting from the raw public reads, TCRdb applied fastp trimming at Q25, assembled clones with MiXCR and retained in-frame beta chains. Entries are consolidated by CDR3 protein sequence, retaining the most common genes and DNA. This sample is represented by hundreds of thousands of distinct CDR3 sequences; about 15% of them were singletons. 11% of the sample lies in the top ten. The starting material was PBMCs from blood, obtained about 12 days after vaccination. The receptor source for this set is a man aged 45-65 years who received an inactivated influenza vaccine. Donor details come from another sample of the same person, matched by shared clones.

V gene TRBV5-6 combines with J gene TRBJ1-5; D may be TRBD1 (6 bases). The CDR3 is 15 residues long. V gave up 5 bases and J gave up 0 bases, with 12 bases separating them. The germline V gene encodes CDR1 SGHDT and CDR2 YYEEEE. The CDR3 loop is CASSLQGNSNQPQHF. As DNA, the CDR3 is TGTGCCAGCAGTTTACAGGGAAATAGCAATCAGCCCCAGCATTTT. Using reference TRBV5-6 and TRBJ1-5 for the parts outside the CDR3, the full variable domain is DAGVTQSPTHLIKTRGQQVTLRCSPKSGHDTVSWYQQALGQGPQFIFQYYEEEERQRGNFPDRFSGHQFPNYSSELNVNALLLGDSALYLCASSLQGNSNQPQHFGDGTRLSIL.

This clonotype has only a few counts. The chain is built from TRBV5-5 and TRBJ1-1, with D maybe TRBD1 (5 bases). Trimming pared 0 bases from V and 5 bases from J, leaving 14 bases between. This CDR3 contains 15 residues. The germline V gene encodes CDR1 SGHKS and CDR2 YYEKEE (reference sequence). CDR3 in DNA: TGTGCCAGCAGCTTGGCCCCGGGGGGAGTGACTGAAGCTTTCTTT. This gives the protein CASSLAPGGVTEAFF.

V gene TRBV24-1 combines with J gene TRBJ2-5, with 8 bases that match TRBD2. The ends lost 0 bases at V and 5 bases at J; junction bases unmatched: 4. There are 15 residues in the CDR3. Looked up from germline, CDR1 is KGHDR and CDR2 is SFDVKD. CDR3 loop: CATSDLGAGVETQYF. The DNA of the CDR3 is TGTGCCACCAGTGATTTGGGAGCGGGAGTGGAGACCCAGTACTTC.

The chain employs TRBV6-1 and TRBJ2-5, with a weak D call TRBD1 (6 bases). V dropped 6 bases and J dropped 4 bases, with 15 bases sitting between them. The germline V gene has CDR1 MNHNS and CDR2 SASEGT. The CDR3 is made up of 14 amino acids. The CDR3 protein is CASSPLGRGETQYF. The CDR3 DNA reads as TGTGCCAGCAGCCCCTTGGGCAGGGGAGAGACCCAGTACTTC.

V gene TRBV6-1 combines with J gene TRBJ2-2, with 9 nucleotides matching TRBD2. J gave up 7 bases and V 6 bases, and 6 bases lay outside the gene matches. Germline V gene sequence: CDR1 MNHNS, CDR2 SASEGT. This CDR3 region has 14 residues. The CDR3 is CASRGSGRGGELFF. CDR3 sequence (DNA): TGTGCCAGCAGAGGTAGCGGGAGAGGCGGGGAGCTGTTTTTT.

This chain joins TRBV21-1 and TRBJ2-1. TRBV21-1 is recorded as a pseudogene. The length of the CDR3 is 14 residues. CDR3 DNA sequence: TGTGCCAGCAGCAAACTTCCAAGTAACAATGAGCAGTTCTTC. Its protein is CASSKLPSNNEQFF.

This clonotype was counted only a few times. The rearrangement joins TRBV20-1 to TRBJ2-1; 7 bases agree with TRBD1. Trimming cost V 3 bases and J 3 bases; bases outside gene matches: 5. Germline V CDR1 and CDR2: DFQATT, SNEGSKA (reference sequence). The CDR3 extends over 14 amino acids. Written as DNA, the CDR3 is TGCAGTGCTAGCCCACAGGGGATCTACAATGAGCAGTTCTTC. It codes for CSASPQGIYNEQFF.

The chain employs TRBV25-1 and TRBJ1-6; no reliable D call. The CDR3 spans 13 residues. The germline gives CDR1 MGHDK, CDR2 SYGVNS. Deletions cut 5 bases from V and 6 bases from J, with 8 bases between. The CDR3 sequence is CASSWTGNSPLHF. The CDR3 DNA is TGTGCCAGCAGTTGGACGGGTAATTCACCCCTCCACTTT.